This T cell receptor (beta chain) was sequenced for a study of blood T cell repertoires in COVID-19. Study information: Samples of COVID-19 (acute and convalescent) were obtained from the United States, Italy and Spain. PBMCs, B-cell-depleted T cells, or T cells were the source of the cDNA or gDNA that made up the material.

In the authors' workflow: Amplification with reference gene primers provided the estimates of nucleated cell counts. The assay was immunoSEQ multiplex PCR, and TCRdb's table has in-frame clones only and misses some. V and J calls and clone size come straight from that table; D and trimming were deduced from the DNA. The sample lists approximately 200,000 clones, approximately 87% occurring once. This clonotype originated in a man in his sixties who had recovered from COVID-19. Sequencing was performed on peripheral blood.

CDR3 sequence reads: CASSGLAGVSTGELFF. The DNA for the CDR3 is TGTGCCAGCAGTGGCTTAGCGGGGGTCAGCACCGGGGAGCTGTTTTTT. J is TRBJ2-2 and V is TRBV6-1, with 9 bases that match TRBD2. The J segment lost 4 bases and the V segment lost 4 bases, leaving 7 bases of the junction unmatched. This CDR3 has 16 residues. Germline loops: CDR1 MNHNS, CDR2 SASEGT.